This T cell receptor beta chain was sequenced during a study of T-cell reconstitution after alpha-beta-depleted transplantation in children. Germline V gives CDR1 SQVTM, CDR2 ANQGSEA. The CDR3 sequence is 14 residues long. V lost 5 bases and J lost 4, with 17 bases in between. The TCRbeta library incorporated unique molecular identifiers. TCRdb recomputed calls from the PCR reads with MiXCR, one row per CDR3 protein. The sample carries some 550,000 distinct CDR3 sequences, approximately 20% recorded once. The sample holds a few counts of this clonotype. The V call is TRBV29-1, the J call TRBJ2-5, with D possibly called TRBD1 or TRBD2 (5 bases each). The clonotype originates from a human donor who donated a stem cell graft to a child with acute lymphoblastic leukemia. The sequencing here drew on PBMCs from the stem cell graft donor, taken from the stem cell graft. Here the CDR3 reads CSVLLLQGRETQYF. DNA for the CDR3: TGCAGCGTTTTACTACTCCAGGGACGAGAGACCCAGTACTTC.